A selection of T cell receptor beta chains follows, all from one sample in a study of regulatory T cells in long-lasting Graves disease. TCRdb redid the calling of the multiplex PCR reads with MiXCR, one entry per CDR3 protein. The repertoire holds around 450,000 distinct CDR3 sequences, with around a fifth as singletons. Source: peripheral blood mononuclear cells (PBMCs), taken when the disease was refractory, from a patient treated with antithyroid drugs. These receptors were obtained from a female donor with Graves disease. CDR3s include the opening cysteine and the closing phenylalanine or tryptophan. A D gene is named only where the DNA matches it firmly. Clone size is given for some rows only: seen once, a few or many times, or a class if the clone is expanded.

d_gene	abundance	j_gene	v_gene	CDR3nt	CDR3aa
-	many	TRBJ2-7	TRBV12-3/TRBV12-4	TGTGCCAGCAGCTTCGACCAGGTTGGCAAGCAGTACTTC	CASSFDQVGKQYF
TRBD2	-	TRBJ2-2	TRBV4-2	TGTGCCAGCAGCCAACCGGGACTAGACAGCACCGGGGAGCTGTTTTTT	CASSQPGLDSTGELFF
-	many	TRBJ2-7	TRBV6-5	TGTGCCAGCAGCTACCAAACTGGGTACGAGCAGTACTTC	CASSYQTGYEQYF
-	many	TRBJ1-4	TRBV2	TGTGCCAGCAGTCGGACACAAACTAATGAAAAACTGTTTTTT	CASSRTQTNEKLFF
-	-	TRBJ2-7	TRBV7-2	TGTGCCAGCAGCTTAGAATGGGGCGGGGACGAGCAGTACTTC	CASSLEWGGDEQYF
-	few	TRBJ1-5	TRBV20-1	TGCAGTGCTCGGACGGGTTCGCATCAGCCCCAGCATTTT	CSARTGSHQPQHF
-	few	TRBJ2-7	TRBV12-3/TRBV12-4	TGTGCCAGCACTTCGGGACACTTCTACGAGCAGTACTTC	CASTSGHFYEQYF
TRBD1	-	TRBJ2-4	TRBV29-1	TGCAGCGTTGGGACAGGTGATGACATTCAGTACTTC	CSVGTGDDIQYF
-	few	TRBJ1-1	TRBV19	TGTGCCAGTACTTGGGGGCCCACTGAAGCTTTCTTT	CASTWGPTEAFF
TRBD2	few	TRBJ2-3	TRBV28	TGTGCCAGCAGCGTAGCGGGAGAAGGCACAGATACGCAGTATTTT	CASSVAGEGTDTQYF
TRBD1	few	TRBJ2-1	TRBV15	TGTGCCACCAGCAGAGACAGGACAGGCTCATACAATGAGCAGTTCTTC	CATSRDRTGSYNEQFF
TRBD1	-	TRBJ2-3	TRBV7-9	TGTGCCAGCAGCGCTGTCATGGCAGGGGGCGGCACAGATACGCAGTATTTT	CASSAVMAGGGTDTQYF
-	many	TRBJ1-4	TRBV7-9	TGTGCCAGCAGCCAAGGGTTGGTCAGCGCTAATGAAAAACTGTTTTTT	CASSQGLVSANEKLFF
-	few	TRBJ2-5	TRBV29-1	TGCAGCGTAGACGCACAGGGTCGCGAGACCCAGTACTTC	CSVDAQGRETQYF
TRBD1	many	TRBJ2-7	TRBV6-1	TGTGCCAGCAGTCGGGACAGATTCTTCTACGAGCAGTACTTC	CASSRDRFFYEQYF
-	-	TRBJ2-7	TRBV7-9	TGTGCCAGCAGTCCTCGGGTAGCGGCGAGCTCCTACGAGCAGTACTTC	CASSPRVAASSYEQYF
-	many	TRBJ2-7	TRBV7-2	TGTGCCAGCAGCAGCCGGAGGGTTTTGAAGGAGCAGTACTTC	CASSSRRVLKEQYF
TRBD1	many	TRBJ1-1	TRBV12-3/TRBV12-4	TGTGCCAGCAGTTTAGCGGACAGGCGTACCACTGAAGCTTTCTTT	CASSLADRRTTEAFF
-	-	TRBJ2-2	TRBV24-1	TGTGCCACTGCAGGGTTCGCGAACACCGGGGAGCTGTTTTTT	CATAGFANTGELFF
TRBD2	few	TRBJ2-1	TRBV7-8	TGTGCCAGCAGCCGTACTCCGGGACTAGCGGACGGTGAGCAGTTCTTC	CASSRTPGLADGEQFF
TRBD2	once	TRBJ2-5	TRBV5-1	TGCGCCAGCAGCTTGACTAGCGGGTTCCAAGAGACCCAGTACTTC	CASSLTSGFQETQYF
TRBD1	many	TRBJ1-5	TRBV6-2/TRBV6-3	TGTGCCAGCAGTGAAATGGGGACAGGAAACAATCAGCCCCAGCATTTT	CASSEMGTGNNQPQHF
TRBD2	many	TRBJ2-7	TRBV7-8	TGTGCCAGCAGTTTGGCGGGGGGCGCCTACGAGCAGTACTTC	CASSLAGGAYEQYF
-	many	TRBJ1-3	TRBV2	TGTGCCAGCAGGGGGGACGTCCGGCCTGGAAACACCATATATTTT	CASRGDVRPGNTIYF
-	once	TRBJ2-3	TRBV28	TGTGCCAGCAGTTTAGGTTCCAGGGACTGGGATACGCAGTATTTT	CASSLGSRDWDTQYF
TRBD2	few	TRBJ2-5	TRBV11-3	TGTGCCAGCAGCGAGCCGCGGGAGACTGGGGAGACCCAGTACTTC	CASSEPRETGETQYF
-	-	TRBJ1-3	TRBV5-6	TGTGCCAGCAGCCGGACCGACGACTCTGGAAACACCATATATTTT	CASSRTDDSGNTIYF
-	many	TRBJ1-5	TRBV2	TGTGCCAGCAGTGAGGGCGGGGGCAATCAGCCCCAGCATTTT	CASSEGGGNQPQHF